These 6 T cell receptor beta chains were all obtained from the same sample, sequenced in a study of blood T cell repertoires in COVID-19. Libraries were prepared by immunoSEQ multiplex PCR; TCRdb keeps only in-frame clonotypes and omits some of them. The repertoire includes fewer than 200,000 clones, 65% to 90% of them detected once, and under 9.5% sits in the top ten. The sequencing input was peripheral blood. Every receptor here comes from a man over 45 with active or convalescent COVID-19.

J is TRBJ1-1 and V is TRBV6-4; 7 bases align to TRBD1. V was clipped by 2 bases and J by 4 bases; unmatched bases: 7. The CDR3 totals 15 residues. The V gene's germline CDR1 is MRHNA and CDR2 SNTAGT. DNA of the CDR3: TGTGCCAGCAGTGACCTACTAGGGGGCTGCACTGAAGCTTTCTTT. Amino acids: CASSDLLGGCTEAFF.

This clone has just one count. This sequence joins TRBV27 and TRBJ1-2, with TRBD1 matching 9 bases. The CDR3 totals 14 residues. The V gene end was trimmed by 3 bases and the J gene end by 8 bases; junction bases not matched to a gene: 7. CDR1 and CDR2 (germline): MNHEY, SMNVEV (reference sequence). The CDR3 protein is CASSFQGTGRGYTF. The CDR3, as DNA: TGTGCCAGCAGTTTTCAAGGGACAGGGAGGGGCTACACCTTC.

The J gene is TRBJ2-1, the V gene TRBV11-2; TRBD2 is a possible D gene (6 bases). The CDR3 is 14 amino acids. The germline CDR1 and CDR2 sequences are SGHAT and FQNNGV. V dropped 2 bases and J dropped 5 bases, with 10 bases sitting between them. CDR3 in DNA: TGTGCCAGCAGCTTATTAGGAGGGAACAATGAGCAGTTCTTC. This gives the protein CASSLLGGNNEQFF.

V usage is TRBV5-5 and J usage is TRBJ2-3; 8 bases are a match to TRBD1. CDR3 length: 17 residues. The junction had 13 bases not matched to a gene; V was cut back by 3 bases and J by 4 bases. Germline assignment: CDR1 SGHKS and CDR2 YYEKEE (reference sequence). The CDR3: CASSSYGTGGLADTQYF. The CDR3, as DNA: TGTGCCAGCAGCTCATACGGGACAGGCGGCCTCGCAGATACGCAGTATTTT.

J is TRBJ1-2 and V is TRBV28; 7 nucleotides align to TRBD1. The CDR3 consists of 11 residues. Losses at the gene ends were 4 bases for V and 8 bases for J; bases not matched to a gene: 1. CDR1 and CDR2 from the germline V gene are MDHEN and SYDVKM. The CDR3 bases are TGTGCCAGCAGTTACAGGGGAGGCTACACCTTC. Translation gives CASSYRGGYTF.

This clone showed up just once. V gene TRBV3-1 (or the pseudogene TRBV3-2) combines with J gene TRBJ1-1, with 7 bases that match TRBD1. Germline V CDR1 and CDR2: LGHDT, YNNKEL (reference sequence). CDR3 length: 12 amino acids. After removal of 4 bases from V and 4 bases from J, the junction contained 0 bases not matched to a gene. The CDR3, as DNA: TGTGCCAGCAGCCGGACAGGCACTGAAGCTTTCTTT. Translation: CASSRTGTEAFF.